This TCR beta chain was documented in a study of molecular identifiers for immune sequencing clone quantification. The germline CDR1 and CDR2 sequences are SEHNR and FQNEAQ (reference sequence). This CDR3 region has 17 residues. Only a few counts were recorded for this clonotype. The germline gene is not matched at one end of the junction; a read error may be the cause. Previously described methods with listed TCR primers produced the bulk TCR libraries. One entry per CDR3 protein results from TCRdb running MiXCR on the PCR reads. The sample records fewer than 350,000 distinct CDR3 sequences, 24% being singletons.

This sequence joins TRBV7-9 and TRBJ2-4, with D possibly matching TRBD1 (6 bases). Sequencing used naive CD8+ T cells from blood, with Jurkat cell RNA spiked in. Subset in this sample: FACS-sorted CD8+CD4-CCR7+CD45RA+ naive T cells. This receptor was obtained from a human donor in good health. Some libraries in this study had Jurkat cell RNA spiked in. The CDR3 coding sequence is TGTGCCAGCAGCAACCGGGACAACGAGCCGGCCAAAAACACTCAGTACTTC. As protein: CASSNRDNEPAKNTQYF. The complete variable domain, with remaining parts taken from reference TRBV7-9 and TRBJ2-4, reads DTGVSQNPRHKITKRGQNVTFRCDPISEHNRLYWYRQTLGQGPEFLTYFQNEAQLEKSRLLSDRFSAERPKGSFSTLEIQRTEQGDSAMYLCASSNRDNEPAKNTQYFGAGTRLSVL.